What follows are 6 T cell receptor beta chains derived from one specimen sequenced in a study of blood T cell repertoires in COVID-19. Sequencing used immunoSEQ multiplex PCR; TCRdb keeps in-frame clones, though not all of them. The sample yields a few hundred thousand clones, around 87% seen once. Sample: PBMCs or T cells enriched from blood (not recorded which). These receptors all come from a man under 40 who had recovered from COVID-19.

The chain carries TRBV18 and TRBJ1-5; 8 positions match TRBD1. In germline, CDR1 is KGHSH, CDR2 LQKENI. The CDR3 spans 17 residues. V was clipped by 8 bases and J by 11 bases; unmatched bases: 23. In nucleotides, the CDR3 is TGTGCCAGCGACGCGTCGAGAGGACAGGGAGGAGTTGGAACCCAGCATTTT. It codes for CASDASRGQGGVGTQHF.

The chain carries TRBV5-4 and TRBJ2-3; possible D gene TRBD2, 5 bases. V dropped 4 bases and J dropped 9 bases, with 21 bases sitting between them. The length of the CDR3 is 15 residues. Germline V lookup: CDR1 SGHNT, CDR2 YYREEE (reference sequence). The DNA of the CDR3 is TGTGCCAGCAGCCCAAGCGGAACCCTTCCGGGAACGCAGTATTTT. It encodes CASSPSGTLPGTQYF. The whole variable domain, filled in from reference TRBV5-4 and TRBJ2-3, reads ETGVTQSPTHLIKTRGQQVTLRCSSQSGHNTVSWYQQALGQGPQFIFQYYREEENGRGNFPPRFSGLQFPNYSSELNVNALELDDSALYLCASSPSGTLPGTQYFGPGTRLTVL.

This clone has only a few counts. The chain carries TRBV2 and TRBJ1-2; unclear D gene. The CDR3 is 14 residues long. Germline lookup yields CDR1 SNHLY and CDR2 FYNNEI. V was cut by 9 bases and J by 0 bases, with 14 bases left in between. CDR3 bases: TGTGCCAGTCAACTCAGGTTCTCTAACTATGGCTACACCTTC. Translating it yields CASQLRFSNYGYTF.

The chain combines TRBV9 with TRBJ2-5; 9 bases map to TRBD2. V lost 3 bases to trimming and J lost 1 base; unmatched junction nucleotides: 4. CDR3 length: 15 residues. The germline V gene has CDR1 SGDLS and CDR2 YYNGEE. The CDR3 DNA is TGTGCCAGCAGCGCGACTAGCGGTACCCAAGAGACCCAGTACTTC. Its protein is CASSATSGTQETQYF.

V usage is TRBV7-6 and J usage is TRBJ1-1; 7 bases are a match to TRBD1. This CDR3 has 14 amino acids. Germline V gene data show CDR1 as SGHVS and CDR2 as FNYEAQ. With V trimmed by 5 bases and J by 1 base, 4 bases remained unmatched. For the CDR3, the DNA is TGTGCCAGCAGCATGGGACAGAAGAACACTGAAGCTTTCTTT. Translating gives CASSMGQKNTEAFF.

The V call is TRBV11-2, the J call TRBJ1-3; weak D call: TRBD1 (5 bases). The germline CDR1 and CDR2 sequences are SGHAT and FQNNGV. The CDR3 is made up of 17 amino acids. Trimming took off 6 bases at V and 2 bases at J, with 20 bases between the two ends. CDR3 DNA sequence: TGTGCCAGCAGTAGGTCCGTCGGTGCAGGGACTGGAAACACCATATATTTT. Protein sequence: CASSRSVGAGTGNTIYF.